This T cell receptor beta chain appears in the sequencing data of a study of T cells after somatic rescue of genetic block. Sequencing used immunoSEQ multiplex PCR; TCRdb keeps in-frame clones, though not all of them. Of more than 12,000 clones listed, 70% are singletons. V lost 6 bases to trimming and J lost 4 bases, with 18 bases between them. Germline V gene data show CDR1 as SGHKS and CDR2 as YYEKEE (reference sequence). The CDR3 contains 15 residues. Sequencing was done on a sample of peripheral blood mononuclear cells (PBMCs). The receptor was isolated from a man aged 18 to 35. The rearrangement links TRBV5-5 to TRBJ2-3, with D uncertain. The CDR3 nucleotides read TGTGCCAGCACCGTCCCGGGCTCTGGACCAGATACGCAGTATTTT. This gives the protein CASTVPGSGPDTQYF.